The following is a T cell receptor beta chain sequence with its context. There is no known antigen for this receptor. Within one base of it there is no much larger clone, and no base qualities were kept. This entry belongs to a study of blood T cell repertoires in COVID-19 (TCRdb year 2020). For the study in its entirety: Samples from collaborators originated in the United States, Italy and Spain and spanned both the acute and convalescent phases of COVID-19. The material from the prospective study consisted of cDNA or gDNA derived from T cells, B-cell-depleted T cells, or PBMCs. Subjects who had been exposed to COVID-19, were actively infected with it, or had recovered from it provided the deeply sampled blood TCRbeta repertoires that made up the dataset. A freely available public database, intended as a resource for researchers studying the immune response to SARS-CoV-2, is where the repertoires were released. The samples were drawn from the first 160 participants of the ongoing ImmuneRACE study and from some 1,300 subjects provided by 6 global collaborators. A de-identified subject ID, COVID-19 status, age in years and sex were almost always included in the sample metadata. HLA class I and class II types, where available, came from metadata supplied by the sample provider rather than from assay-based typing.

The immunoSEQ Assay, a bias-controlled multiplex PCR, was used to amplify TCRbeta CDR3 regions from genomic DNA. In the authors' own workflow: Nucleated cell counts per sample were estimated from amplification of reference gene primers within the assay. Sequence reads were collapsed and filtered to measure the absolute abundance of every unique TCRbeta CDR3 rearrangement. For each sample, productive Simpson clonality was calculated as the square root of Simpson's diversity index across productive rearrangements. TCRdb re-hosts the immuneACCESS table, in-frame sequences only. Its copies lack some clones; in the studies checked, an unresolved V gene accounts for under half of them, and the cause for the rest is not known. V and J calls and clone size are copied from that table; D and trimming were computed from the DNA. Present in this sample are about 64,000 clones, around nine tenths of which were seen just once. Of the sample, around 9.1% falls within the top ten clones.

The collaborating institutions used their own protocols to collect whole blood in K2EDTA tubes. Collaborator samples were shipped for TCRbeta analysis as frozen whole blood, isolated PBMCs, or DNA extracted from either sample type. Here is what the overall study found, with its caveats: The amount of clinical and demographic metadata varied by source and participant and was provided uncurated.

The germline V gene (reference sequence) sets CDR1 to GTSNPN and CDR2 to SVGIG. V and J are truncated by 5 bases and 2 bases respectively, leaving an intervening sequence of 21 bases. Measured from the cysteine to the phenylalanine, the CDR3 is 16 residues long. The retained sequence is limited to the CDR3, 48 bases, with the frame set at the first base. This TCR came from a woman older than 75 with active COVID-19. In this chain, TRBV30 is recombined with TRBJ1-1; no D gene can be assigned with confidence. Input material: peripheral blood. Here the CDR3 is given as CAWGEAGFQSNTEAFF. Here is the DNA: TGTGCCTGGGGGGAAGCGGGATTCCAGAGTAACACTGAAGCTTTCTTT.